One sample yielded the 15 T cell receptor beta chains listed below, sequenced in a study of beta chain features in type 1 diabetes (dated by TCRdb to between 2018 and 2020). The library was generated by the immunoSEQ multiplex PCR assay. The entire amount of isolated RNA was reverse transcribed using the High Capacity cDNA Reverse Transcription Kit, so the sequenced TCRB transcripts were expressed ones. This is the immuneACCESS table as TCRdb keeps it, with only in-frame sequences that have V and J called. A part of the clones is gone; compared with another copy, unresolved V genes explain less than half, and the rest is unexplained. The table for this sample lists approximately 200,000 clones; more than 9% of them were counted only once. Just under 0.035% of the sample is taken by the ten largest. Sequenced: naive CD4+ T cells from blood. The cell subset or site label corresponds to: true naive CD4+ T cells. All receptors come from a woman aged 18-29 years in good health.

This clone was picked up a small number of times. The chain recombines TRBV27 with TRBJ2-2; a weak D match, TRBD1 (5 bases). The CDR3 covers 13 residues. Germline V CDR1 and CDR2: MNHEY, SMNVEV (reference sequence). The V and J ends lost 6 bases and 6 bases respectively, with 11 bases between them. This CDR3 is CASRDSWSGELFF. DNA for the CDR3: TGTGCCAGCAGAGACAGTTGGTCCGGGGAGCTGTTTTTT.

The chain's CDR3 is CASRQRGTSRGYTF. The CDR3 DNA is TGTGCCAGCAGACAACGCGGGACGTCGAGAGGCTACACCTTC. This sequence joins TRBV6-5 and TRBJ1-2, with D possibly matching TRBD1 (5 bases). Germline V lookup: CDR1 MNHEY, CDR2 SVGAGI. V lost 6 bases and J lost 8, with 19 bases in between. The CDR3 extends over 14 amino acids.

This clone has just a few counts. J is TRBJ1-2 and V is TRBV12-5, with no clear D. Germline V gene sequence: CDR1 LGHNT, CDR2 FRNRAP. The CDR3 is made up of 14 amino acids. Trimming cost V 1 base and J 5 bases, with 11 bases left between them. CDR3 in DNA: TGTGCTAGTGGTTTGGACGGAGGCTCTTATGGCTACACCTTC. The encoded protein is CASGLDGGSYGYTF.

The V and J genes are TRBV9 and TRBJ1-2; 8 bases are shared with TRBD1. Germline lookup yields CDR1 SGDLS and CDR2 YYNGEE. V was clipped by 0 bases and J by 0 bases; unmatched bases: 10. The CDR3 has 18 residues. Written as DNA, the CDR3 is TGTGCCAGCAGCGTAGGTCTAACGGGACAGGCCTCTAACTATGGCTACACCTTC. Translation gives CASSVGLTGQASNYGYTF.

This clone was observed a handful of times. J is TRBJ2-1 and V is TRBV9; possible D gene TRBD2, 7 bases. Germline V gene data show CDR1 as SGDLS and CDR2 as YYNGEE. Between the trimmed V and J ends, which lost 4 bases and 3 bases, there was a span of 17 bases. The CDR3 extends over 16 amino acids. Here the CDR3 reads CASSPQGRGGYNEQFF. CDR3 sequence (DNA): TGTGCCAGCAGCCCCCAGGGGAGGGGCGGCTACAATGAGCAGTTCTTC.

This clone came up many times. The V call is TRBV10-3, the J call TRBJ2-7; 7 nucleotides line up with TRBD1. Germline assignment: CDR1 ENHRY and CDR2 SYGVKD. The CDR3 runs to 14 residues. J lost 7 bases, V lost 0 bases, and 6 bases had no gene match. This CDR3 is CAISESGQHWEQYF. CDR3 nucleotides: TGTGCCATCAGTGAGTCGGGACAGCACTGGGAGCAGTACTTC.

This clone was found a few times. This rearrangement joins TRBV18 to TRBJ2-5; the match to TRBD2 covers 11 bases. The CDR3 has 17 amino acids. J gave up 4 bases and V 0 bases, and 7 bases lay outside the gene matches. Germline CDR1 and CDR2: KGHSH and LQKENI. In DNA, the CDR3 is TGTGCCAGCTCACCACCGGGTACTAGCGGGAGAAGAGAGACCCAGTACTTC. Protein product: CASSPPGTSGRRETQYF.

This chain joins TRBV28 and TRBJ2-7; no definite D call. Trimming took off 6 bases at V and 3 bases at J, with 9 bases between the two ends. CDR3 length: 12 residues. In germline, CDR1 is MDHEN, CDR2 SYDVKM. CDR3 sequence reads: CASSRTFYEQYF. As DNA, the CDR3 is TGTGCCAGCAGCAGAACGTTCTACGAGCAGTACTTC.

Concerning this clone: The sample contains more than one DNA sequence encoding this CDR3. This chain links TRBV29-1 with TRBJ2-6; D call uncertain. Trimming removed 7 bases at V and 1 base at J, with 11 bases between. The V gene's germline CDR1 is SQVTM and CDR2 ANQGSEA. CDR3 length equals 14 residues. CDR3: CSAFTASGANVLTF. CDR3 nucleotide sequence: TGCAGCGCCTTTACAGCTTCTGGGGCCAACGTCCTGACTTTC.

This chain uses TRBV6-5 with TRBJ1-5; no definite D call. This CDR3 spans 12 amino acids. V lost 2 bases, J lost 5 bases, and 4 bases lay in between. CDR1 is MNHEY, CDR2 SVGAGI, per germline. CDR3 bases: TGTGCCAGCAGTTACGAGGATCAGCCCCAGCATTTT. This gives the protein CASSYEDQPQHF.

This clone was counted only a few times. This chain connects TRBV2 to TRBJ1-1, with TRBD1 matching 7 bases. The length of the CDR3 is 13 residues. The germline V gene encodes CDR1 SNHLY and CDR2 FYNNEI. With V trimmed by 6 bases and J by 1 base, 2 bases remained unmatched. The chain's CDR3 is CASSRQGNTEAFF. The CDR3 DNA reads TGTGCCAGCAGCAGACAGGGGAACACTGAAGCTTTCTTT.

This CDR3 is CASSSSSGHQGTQYF. CDR3 nucleotides: TGTGCCAGCAGCTCGTCTAGCGGGCACCAGGGAACGCAGTATTTT. The V call is TRBV5-6, the J call TRBJ2-3; 8 bases are shared with TRBD2. With 3 bases clipped from V and 9 bases from J, the junction kept 12 bases outside the gene matches. The germline CDR1 and CDR2 sequences are SGHDT and YYEEEE. This CDR3 comprises 15 residues.

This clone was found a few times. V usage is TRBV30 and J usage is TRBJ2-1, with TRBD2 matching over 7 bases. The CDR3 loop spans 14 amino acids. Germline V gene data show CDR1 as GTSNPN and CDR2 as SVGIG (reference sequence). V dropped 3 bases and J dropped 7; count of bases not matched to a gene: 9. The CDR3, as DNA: TGTGCCTGGAGCAGAGGGAGGGCCGCAAATGAGCAGTTCTTC. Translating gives CAWSRGRAANEQFF.

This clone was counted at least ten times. CDR3 in DNA: TGTGCCAGCGGATGGAGCTCCTACAATGAGCAGTTCTTC. Protein sequence: CASGWSSYNEQFF. The chain is built from TRBV7-9 and TRBJ2-1; D unclear. This CDR3 has 13 residues. Trimming removed 8 bases at V and 0 bases at J, with 8 bases between. Germline values: CDR1 SEHNR, CDR2 FQNEAQ (reference sequence).

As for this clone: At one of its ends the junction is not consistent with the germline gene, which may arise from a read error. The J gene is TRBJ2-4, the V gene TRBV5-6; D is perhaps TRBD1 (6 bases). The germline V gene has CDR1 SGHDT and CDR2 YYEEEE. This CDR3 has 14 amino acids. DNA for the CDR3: TGTGCCAGCAGCGTACAGGGCTTGGACCCCAAAGGTATCTTC. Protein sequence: CASSVQGLDPKGIF. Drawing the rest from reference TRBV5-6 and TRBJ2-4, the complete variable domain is DAGVTQSPTHLIKTRGQQVTLRCSPKSGHDTVSWYQQALGQGPQFIFQYYEEEERQRGNFPDRFSGHQFPNYSSELNVNALLLGDSALYLCASSVQGLDPKGIFGAGTRLSVL.